Listed here are 10 T cell receptor beta chains from one sample, sequenced in a study of T cell repertoires in cytomegalovirus infection. MiXCR, run by TCRdb on the reads, gives a single entry per CDR3 protein. The data contain around 230,000 distinct CDR3 sequences, around 6.4% of them seen just once; the ten biggest clones take up 6.5%. Sequencing input: PBMCs. The receptors come from a human donor in good health (CMV status not recorded). Some clones in this sample may be carry-over from other donors' samples.

This clonotype showed up many times. The chain combines TRBV2 with TRBJ1-1, with D tentatively TRBD1 (6 bases). V lost 2 bases, J lost 4 bases, and 11 bases lay in between. The CDR3 is made up of 14 amino acids. Germline loops: CDR1 SNHLY, CDR2 FYNNEI. The CDR3 DNA is TGTGCCAGCAGTGAAACAGGGTTTGGCACTGAAGCTTTCTTT. Its protein is CASSETGFGTEAFF.

This clonotype was seen repeatedly, ten times or more. The chain employs TRBV29-1 and TRBJ2-3, with D possibly being TRBD2 (6 bases). Germline lookup yields CDR1 SQVTM and CDR2 ANQGSEA. V was pared by 7 bases and J by 12 bases, with 20 bases between. The CDR3 length is 12 residues. The CDR3 loop is CSAAGTTERQYF. The CDR3 bases are TGCAGCGCCGCGGGGACCACAGAAAGACAGTATTTT.

Note on this clonotype: The junction does not match germline at one end; this may be a read error. V and J are TRBV29-1 and TRBJ2-3; D may match TRBD1 or TRBD2 (5 bases each). Germline V gives CDR1 SQVTM, CDR2 ANQGSEA. This CDR3 has 13 residues. The CDR3 reads CSVEEGSTDTQYF. DNA for the CDR3: TGCAGCGTCGAAGAGGGGAGCACAGATACGCAGTATTTT.

The chain recombines TRBV28 with TRBJ1-5; D not resolved. The ends were cut back, 5 bases at V and 6 bases at J, with 11 bases in the middle. This CDR3 region has 13 residues. The germline V gene encodes CDR1 MDHEN and CDR2 SYDVKM. This chain's CDR3 is CASSLGRFQPQHF. CDR3 sequence (DNA): TGTGCCAGCAGTCTAGGAAGGTTTCAGCCCCAGCATTTT.

This clonotype has a count of ten or more. The chain links TRBV7-2 to TRBJ2-5, with D perhaps matching TRBD2 (7 bases). The CDR3 runs to 13 residues. V was trimmed by 4 bases and J by 4 bases, leaving 10 bases between them. Per the germline V gene, CDR1 is SGHTA and CDR2 is FQGNSA. The CDR3 is CASSSRGAETQYF. The CDR3 region has the DNA TGTGCCAGCAGCTCCCGGGGGGCAGAGACCCAGTACTTC.

There are a few counts of this clonotype. The chain links TRBV29-1 to TRBJ1-5; D not resolved. With 5 bases removed from V and 3 bases from J, the gap between germline ends came to 11 bases. In germline, CDR1 is SQVTM, CDR2 ANQGSEA. This CDR3 comprises 13 residues. In DNA form, the CDR3 reads TGCAGCGTTTCCCAGAGGGACAATCAGCCCCAGCATTTT. Protein sequence: CSVSQRDNQPQHF.

This clonotype was picked up many times. The gene calls are TRBV12-3 or TRBV12-4 and TRBJ2-3; no clear D gene. V was cut by 6 bases and J by 6 bases, with 19 bases left in between. The CDR3 is 15 amino acids. As DNA, the CDR3 is TGTGCCAGCAGGGCAGGCTTCGTGAAAGGGGATACGCAGTATTTT. The encoded protein is CASRAGFVKGDTQYF.

At least ten counts were recorded for this clonotype. V and J are TRBV20-1 and TRBJ2-7; TRBD1 matches 7 bases. J lost 9 bases, V lost 2 bases, and 13 bases had no gene match. CDR1 and CDR2 (germline): DFQATT, SNEGSKA (reference sequence). This CDR3 is 14 amino acids long. As DNA, the CDR3 is TGCAGTGCTAGACCGGGACAGACCGGGTTTGGGCAGTACTTC. Its protein product is CSARPGQTGFGQYF.

This chain joins TRBV5-1 and TRBJ1-6; 9 positions agree with TRBD1. CDR3 length: 14 amino acids. CDR1 SGHRS and CDR2 YFSETQ come from the germline V gene. With V trimmed by 5 bases and J by 8 bases, 5 bases remained unmatched. This CDR3 is CASRGDRADSPLHF. CDR3 in DNA: TGCGCCAGCAGAGGGGACAGGGCTGATTCACCCCTCCACTTT.

This clonotype was observed many times. This chain joins TRBV20-1 and TRBJ2-5; D is ambiguous. This CDR3 spans 13 amino acids. V was pared by 3 bases and J by 1 base, with 9 bases between. Germline CDR1 reads DFQATT; CDR2 reads SNEGSKA (reference sequence). The CDR3, as DNA: TGCAGTGCTAGGATCTTGGCCCAAGAGACCCAGTACTTC. It translates to CSARILAQETQYF.